This TCR beta chain appears in the sequencing data of a study of blood T cell repertoires in COVID-19. Only in-frame clones appear in the TCRdb table, and some are missing; sequencing was by immunoSEQ multiplex PCR. The data hold about 120,000 clones, with around 89% observed a single time. The germline V gene has CDR1 SGHNT and CDR2 YYREEE (reference sequence). Trimming removed 0 bases from V and 4 bases from J; junction bases left unmatched: 5. The length of the CDR3 is 17 residues. The V call is TRBV5-4, the J call TRBJ2-2, with TRBD2 matching over 11 bases. The sequenced material came from peripheral blood. The receptor was derived from a human donor with acute or convalescent COVID-19. The donor label of this sample is uncertain. CDR3 sequence (DNA): TGTGCCAGCAGCTTGGAACCTCTAGCGGGGGGCACCGGGGAGCTGTTTTTT. Its translation is CASSLEPLAGGTGELFF.